The 17 T cell receptor beta chains below come from one sample, sequenced in a study of blood T cell repertoires in COVID-19. Generated by immunoSEQ multiplex PCR, the TCRdb table keeps only in-frame clones and is missing some. The sample holds 150,000 to 200,000 clones, about 86% seen once. The material sequenced was peripheral blood. All receptors come from a woman in her 70s with COVID-19, enrolled during active disease.

CDR3 bases: TGTGCCAGCAGCCAAGATCTTTATCAGGGGTGGTATGGCTACACCTTC. It specifies CASSQDLYQGWYGYTF. V and J are TRBV3-1 (or the pseudogene TRBV3-2) and TRBJ1-2; tentative D call: TRBD1 (6 bases). The V end lost 0 bases, the J end lost 5 bases, and 16 bases lay between the germline ends. There are 16 residues in the CDR3. The germline CDR1 and CDR2 sequences are LGHDT and YNNKEL (reference sequence).

The chain combines TRBV28 with TRBJ2-5, with a tentative D call TRBD1 (5 bases). Germline values: CDR1 MDHEN, CDR2 SYDVKM. V was trimmed by 5 bases and J by 5 bases, leaving 21 bases between them. The CDR3 is 16 residues long. Written as DNA, the CDR3 is TGTGCCAGCAGTAAGGGGCGACAGTCCTCCGGGGAGACCCAGTACTTC. It specifies CASSKGRQSSGETQYF. The full variable domain, its missing parts supplied by reference TRBV28 and TRBJ2-5, is DVKVTQSSRYLVKRTGEKVFLECVQDMDHENMFWYRQDPGLGLRLIYFSYDVKMKEKGDIPEGYSVSREKKERFSLILESASTNQTSMYLCASSKGRQSSGETQYFGPGTRLLVL.

The CDR3 here is CASRATSGRIQTQYF. CDR3 bases: TGTGCCAGCAGAGCGACTAGCGGGAGGATCCAGACCCAGTACTTC. J is TRBJ2-5 and V is TRBV28, with 13 bases that match TRBD2. This CDR3 is 15 amino acids long. Germline CDR1 is MDHEN and CDR2 is SYDVKM. With V trimmed by 6 bases and J by 6 bases, 7 bases remained unmatched.

The chain joins TRBV5-1 to TRBJ1-2, with TRBD1 matching over 9 bases. CDR3 length: 16 amino acids. V gave up 4 bases and J gave up 4 bases; unmatched junction bases: 11. Germline V lookup: CDR1 SGHRS, CDR2 YFSETQ. The CDR3 reads CASSGTGRPEFYGYTF. CDR3 nucleotides: TGCGCCAGCAGCGGGACAGGGCGTCCGGAGTTCTATGGCTACACCTTC.

The chain carries TRBV4-2 and TRBJ2-7; D is undetermined. V was clipped by 0 bases and J by 1 base, with 7 bases between them. The V gene's germline CDR1 is LGHNA and CDR2 YNFKEQ. This CDR3 has 14 amino acids. The CDR3 protein is CASSQDLLSYEQYF. In DNA, the CDR3 is TGTGCCAGCAGCCAAGATTTGTTATCCTACGAGCAGTACTTC.

This chain's CDR3 is CASSAGTGRQPQHF. Written as DNA, the CDR3 is TGTGCCAGCAGTGCCGGGACAGGGAGACAGCCCCAGCATTTT. This rearrangement joins TRBV28 to TRBJ1-5; 9 bases are shared with TRBD1. CDR1 is MDHEN, CDR2 SYDVKM, per germline. V shed 5 bases, J shed 7 bases, and the junction held 6 bases outside the gene matches. The CDR3 contains 14 residues.

CDR3 amino acids: CASSWTGNTGELFF. The CDR3 DNA is TGTGCCAGCAGCTGGACAGGGAACACCGGGGAGCTGTTTTTT. The J gene is TRBJ2-2, the V gene TRBV6-5; 7 positions agree with TRBD1. Germline loops: CDR1 MNHEY, CDR2 SVGAGI. The junction had 2 bases not matched to a gene; V was cut back by 6 bases and J by 1 base. CDR3 length: 14 amino acids.

The chain carries TRBV4-1 and TRBJ1-6; possible D gene TRBD1, 5 bases. Trimming stripped 0 bases from V and 7 bases from J, with 13 bases between. CDR1 is MGHRA, CDR2 YSYEKL, per germline. This CDR3 has 16 residues. CDR3: CASSQDPSRQNSPLHF. The CDR3 nucleotides read TGCGCCAGCAGCCAAGATCCCTCTCGACAGAATTCACCCCTCCACTTT.

The CDR3 DNA is TGTGCCAGCAGCCCATATGGACAGGCGAACACTGAAGCTTTCTTT. Translated, it gives CASSPYGQANTEAFF. This chain connects TRBV11-2 to TRBJ1-1, with 7 bases lining up with TRBD1. Germline V gene sequence: CDR1 SGHAT, CDR2 FQNNGV. With V trimmed by 5 bases and J by 1 base, 7 bases remained unmatched. CDR3 length: 15 residues.

The sample holds a few counts of this clone. As DNA, the CDR3 is TGTGCCAGTAGTATCGGTCAGGGGTATAGGAATCAGCCCCAGCATTTT. Translated, it gives CASSIGQGYRNQPQHF. This chain uses TRBV19 with TRBJ1-5, with a weak D call TRBD1 (6 bases). V gave up 3 bases and J gave up 4 bases, with 16 bases separating them. Germline V lookup: CDR1 LNHDA, CDR2 SQIVND (reference sequence). The CDR3 spans 16 residues.

Written as DNA, the CDR3 is TGTGCCAGTAGCCCGATCCGGGACAGCTTTCAAGAGACCCAGTACTTC. Its translation: CASSPIRDSFQETQYF. This chain uses TRBV19 with TRBJ2-5; 7 bases align to TRBD1. The CDR3 has 16 residues. Unmatched junction bases numbered 12, after V lost 6 bases and J lost 2 bases. Germline CDR1 reads LNHDA; CDR2 reads SQIVND (reference sequence). Supplemented by reference TRBV19 and TRBJ2-5, the full variable domain reads DGGITQSPKYLFRKEGQNVTLSCEQNLNHDAMYWYRQDPGQGLRLIYYSQIVNDFQKGDIAEGYSVSREKKESFPLTVTSAQKNPTAFYLCASSPIRDSFQETQYFGPGTRLLVL.

The gene calls are TRBV5-1 and TRBJ1-4; tentatively, D is TRBD1 (6 bases). V dropped 2 bases and J dropped 2 bases, with 10 bases sitting between them. This CDR3 contains 15 residues. Germline CDR1 is SGHRS and CDR2 is YFSETQ. The CDR3 is CASSFWGGTNEKLFF. CDR3 sequence (DNA): TGCGCCAGCAGCTTTTGGGGGGGCACTAATGAAAAACTGTTTTTT.

The V gene is TRBV5-1, the J gene TRBJ2-1; TRBD2 aligns across 14 bases. V shed 0 bases and J 7 bases; nucleotides not matched to a gene: 21. Germline lookup yields CDR1 SGHRS and CDR2 YFSETQ. The CDR3 has 22 amino acids. This CDR3 is CASSLDPATGGAGTSGRNEQFF. CDR3 DNA: TGCGCCAGCAGCTTGGACCCCGCGACAGGGGGCGCGGGGACTAGCGGGAGAAATGAGCAGTTCTTC.

V is TRBV27 and J is TRBJ1-5; D ambiguous. This CDR3 is 16 amino acids long. Germline CDR1 reads MNHEY; CDR2 reads SMNVEV (reference sequence). V was trimmed by 1 base and J by 4 bases, leaving 14 bases between them. The DNA for the CDR3 is TGTGCCAGCAGTTTATTTATCGGAAGAGGAAATCAGCCCCAGCATTTT. Translated: CASSLFIGRGNQPQHF.

CDR3 nucleotide sequence: TGCGCCAGGGTCCCCACTGGCACCGGGACAGGGGGCGTGAAGACCCAGTACTTC. Protein: CARVPTGTGTGGVKTQYF. The V call is TRBV5-1, the J call TRBJ2-5; TRBD1 aligns across 12 bases. The trim removed 8 bases at V and 6 bases at J, leaving 20 bases unmatched. Germline loops: CDR1 SGHRS, CDR2 YFSETQ. The CDR3 sequence is 18 residues long.

The rearrangement uses TRBV27 and TRBJ2-7, with a tentative D call TRBD2 (7 bases). Germline CDR1 is MNHEY and CDR2 is SMNVEV (reference sequence). V lost 7 bases and J lost 1, with 14 bases in between. The CDR3 is 14 residues long. In DNA form, the CDR3 reads TGTGCCAGCACCCGGGGAGGGGGTTCCTACGAGCAGTACTTC. This translates into CASTRGGGSYEQYF.

The rearrangement links TRBV6-5 to TRBJ2-1; D perhaps matches TRBD2 (6 bases). The CDR3 extends over 15 amino acids. Germline CDR1 and CDR2: MNHEY and SVGAGI. The V end was cut by 10 bases, the J end by 5 bases, with 21 bases between. CDR3 sequence: CATKSSGRSNNEQFF. CDR3 in DNA: TGTGCCACCAAGAGTAGCGGAAGGTCGAACAATGAGCAGTTCTTC.